This T cell receptor beta chain was identified in a study of T cells in tuberculosis. V was pared by 4 bases and J by 2 bases, with 6 bases of the junction left unmatched. Germline loops: CDR1 SGHTA, CDR2 FQGTGA. This CDR3 is built from 16 residues. Some clones are missing from TCRdb's copy, which holds only in-frame ones; the method was immunoSEQ multiplex PCR. The sample lists over 25,000 clones; around 92% were seen once. Sample time point: new active TB diagnosis, blood taken before or within 7 days of starting treatment. The receptor was derived from an adult with tuberculosis. V gene TRBV7-3 combines with J gene TRBJ2-3; 10 positions agree with TRBD2. The input for sequencing was PBMCs, taken at tuberculosis diagnosis. Here the CDR3 DNA reads TGTGCCAGCAGCTCCGGTAGCGGGGGGTACACAGATACGCAGTATTTT. Translation gives CASSSGSGGYTDTQYF. Using reference TRBV7-3 and TRBJ2-3 for the parts outside the CDR3, the full variable domain is GAGVSQTPSNKVTEKGKYVELRCDPISGHTALYWYRQSLGQGPEFLIYFQGTGAADDSGLPNDRFFAVRPEGSVSTLKIQRTERGDSAVYLCASSSGSGGYTDTQYFGPGTRLTVL.